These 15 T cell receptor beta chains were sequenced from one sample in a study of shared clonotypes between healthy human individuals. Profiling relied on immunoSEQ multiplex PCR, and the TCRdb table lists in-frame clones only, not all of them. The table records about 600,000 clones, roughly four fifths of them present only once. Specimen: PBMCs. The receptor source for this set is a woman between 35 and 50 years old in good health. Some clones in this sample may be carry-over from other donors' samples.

The CDR3 DNA follows: TGCAGCGGGGGGGGAGGGGGCGGAGAGACCCAGTACTTC. Translation: CSGGGGGGETQYF. The J gene is TRBJ2-5, the V gene TRBV29-1; D tentatively fits TRBD1 or TRBD2 (7 bases each). CDR1 is SQVTM and CDR2 is ANQGSEA in the germline V gene. The V gene lost 7 bases and the J gene lost 4 bases, with 16 bases spanning the gap. The CDR3 runs 13 residues.

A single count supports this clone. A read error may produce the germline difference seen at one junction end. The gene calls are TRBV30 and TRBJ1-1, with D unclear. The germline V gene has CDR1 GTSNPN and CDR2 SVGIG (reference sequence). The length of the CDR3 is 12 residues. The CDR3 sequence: CAWSVAQTKASF. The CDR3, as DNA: TGTGCCTGGAGTGTGGCCCAGACGAAAGCTTCCTTT.

The CDR3 bases are TGTGCCAGCTCGCGGGGGGAAAGCTCTGGGGCCAACGTCCTGACTTTC. It is translated as CASSRGESSGANVLTF. The chain links TRBV18 to TRBJ2-6, with 8 positions matching TRBD2. Trimming cost V 6 bases and J 0 bases; bases outside gene matches: 4. This CDR3 comprises 16 residues. Germline V gene lookup returns CDR1 KGHSH and CDR2 LQKENI.

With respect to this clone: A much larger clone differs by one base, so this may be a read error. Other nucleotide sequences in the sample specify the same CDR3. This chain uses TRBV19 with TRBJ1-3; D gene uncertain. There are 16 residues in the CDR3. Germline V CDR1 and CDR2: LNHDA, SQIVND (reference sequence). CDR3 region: CASSISAPLSGNTIYF. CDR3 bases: TGCGCCAGTAGTATTTCAGCCCCGCTCTCTGGAAACACCATATATTTT.

The CDR3 is CASSNVAEIYNEQFF. The CDR3, as DNA: TGTGCCAGCAGCAATGTAGCGGAAATATACAATGAGCAGTTCTTC. This rearrangement joins TRBV5-4 to TRBJ2-1; D possibly corresponds to TRBD2 (6 bases). The CDR3 spans 15 residues. Germline CDR1 SGHNT, CDR2 YYREEE (reference sequence). Between the trimmed V and J ends, which lost 4 bases and 4 bases, there was a span of 15 bases.

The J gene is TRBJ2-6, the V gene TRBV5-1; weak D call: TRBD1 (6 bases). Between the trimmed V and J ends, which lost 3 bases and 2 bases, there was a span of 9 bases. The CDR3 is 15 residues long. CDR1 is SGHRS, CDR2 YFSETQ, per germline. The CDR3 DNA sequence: TGCGCCAGCAGCTACAGGGTGACTGGGGCCAACGTCCTGACTTTC. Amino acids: CASSYRVTGANVLTF.

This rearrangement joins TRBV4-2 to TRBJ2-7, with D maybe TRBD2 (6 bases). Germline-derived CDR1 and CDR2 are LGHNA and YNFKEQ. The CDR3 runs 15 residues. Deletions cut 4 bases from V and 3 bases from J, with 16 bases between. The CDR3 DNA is TGTGCCAGCAGCCGAAAACCGGGAGAAGACTACGAGCAGTACTTC. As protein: CASSRKPGEDYEQYF.

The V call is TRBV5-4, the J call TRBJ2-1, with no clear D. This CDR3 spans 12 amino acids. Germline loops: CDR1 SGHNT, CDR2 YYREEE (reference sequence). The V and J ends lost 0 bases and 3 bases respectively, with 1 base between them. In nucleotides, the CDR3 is TGTGCCAGCAGCTTGGACTACAATGAGCAGTTCTTC. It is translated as CASSLDYNEQFF.

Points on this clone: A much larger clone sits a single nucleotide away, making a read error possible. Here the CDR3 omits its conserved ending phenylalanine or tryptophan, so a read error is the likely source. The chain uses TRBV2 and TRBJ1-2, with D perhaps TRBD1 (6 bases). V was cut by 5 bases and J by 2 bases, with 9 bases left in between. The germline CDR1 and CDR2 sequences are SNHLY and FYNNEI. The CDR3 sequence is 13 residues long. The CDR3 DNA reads TGTGCCAGCAGTCGGGACACCAACTATGGCTACACCTCC. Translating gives CASSRDTNYGYTS.

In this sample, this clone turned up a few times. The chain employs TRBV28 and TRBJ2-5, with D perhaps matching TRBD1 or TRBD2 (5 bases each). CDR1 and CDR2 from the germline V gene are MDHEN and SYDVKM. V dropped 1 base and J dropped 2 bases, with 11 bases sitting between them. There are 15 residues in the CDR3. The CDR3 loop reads CASSLSGAAQETQYF. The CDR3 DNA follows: TGTGCCAGCAGTTTATCCGGGGCTGCTCAAGAGACCCAGTACTTC.

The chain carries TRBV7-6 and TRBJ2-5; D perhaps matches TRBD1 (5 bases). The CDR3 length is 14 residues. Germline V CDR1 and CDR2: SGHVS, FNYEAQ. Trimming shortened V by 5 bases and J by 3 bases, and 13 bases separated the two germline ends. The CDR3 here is CASSQGAGKETQYF. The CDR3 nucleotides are TGTGCCAGCAGCCAGGGCGCAGGTAAAGAGACCCAGTACTTC. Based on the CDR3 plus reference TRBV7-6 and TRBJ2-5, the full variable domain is GAGVSQSPRYKVTKRGQDVALRCDPISGHVSLYWYRQALGQGPEFLTYFNYEAQQDKSGLPNDRFSAERPEGSISTLTIQRTEQRDSAMYRCASSQGAGKETQYFGPGTRLLVL.

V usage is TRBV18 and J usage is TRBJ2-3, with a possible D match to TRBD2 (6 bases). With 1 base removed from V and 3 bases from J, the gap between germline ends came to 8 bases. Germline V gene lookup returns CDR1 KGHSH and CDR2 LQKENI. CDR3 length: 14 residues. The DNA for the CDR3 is TGTGCCAGCTCACCACTGCGGGATACAGATACGCAGTATTTT. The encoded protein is CASSPLRDTDTQYF.

Here the CDR3 reads CATSRDLGRGRETQYF. CDR3 nucleotide sequence: TGTGCCACCAGCAGAGATCTGGGGAGGGGGCGAGAGACCCAGTACTTC. V is TRBV15 and J is TRBJ2-5; tentatively, D is TRBD1 or TRBD2 (7 bases each). V was clipped by 0 bases and J by 4 bases, with 15 bases between them. Germline V gene lookup returns CDR1 LNHNV and CDR2 YYDKDF (reference sequence). The CDR3 is 16 amino acids.

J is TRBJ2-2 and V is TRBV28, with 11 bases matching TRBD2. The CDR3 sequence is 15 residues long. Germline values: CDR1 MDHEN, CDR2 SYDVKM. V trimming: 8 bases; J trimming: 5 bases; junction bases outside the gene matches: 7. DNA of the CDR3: TGTGCCAGCGTATCCCTAGCGGGAGGAACCGGGGAGCTGTTTTTT. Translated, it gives CASVSLAGGTGELFF.

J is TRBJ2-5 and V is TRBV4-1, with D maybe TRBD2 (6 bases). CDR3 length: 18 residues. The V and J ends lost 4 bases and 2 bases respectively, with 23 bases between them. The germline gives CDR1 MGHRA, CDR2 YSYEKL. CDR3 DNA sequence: TGCGCCAGCAGCCCGATATGGGGGAGGCGGGTCATACAAGAGACCCAGTACTTC. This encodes CASSPIWGRRVIQETQYF.